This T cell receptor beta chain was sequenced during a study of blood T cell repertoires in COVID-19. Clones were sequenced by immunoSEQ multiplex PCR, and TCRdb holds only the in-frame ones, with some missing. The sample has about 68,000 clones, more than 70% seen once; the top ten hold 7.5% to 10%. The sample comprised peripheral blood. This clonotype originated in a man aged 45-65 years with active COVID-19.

CDR3 protein: CASSSGVAPGELFF. The CDR3 coding sequence is TGCGCCAGCAGCTCCGGGGTTGCCCCCGGGGAGCTGTTTTTT. The gene calls are TRBV5-1 and TRBJ2-2; a possible D gene is TRBD2 (5 bases). V was pared by 3 bases and J by 6 bases, with 12 bases between. The CDR3 runs to 14 residues. Germline CDR1 reads SGHRS; CDR2 reads YFSETQ.